The 4 T cell receptor beta chains presented below share a single source sample, sequenced in a study of OX40 agonist ivuxolimab in advanced cancers. Some clones are missing from TCRdb's copy, which holds only in-frame ones; the method was immunoSEQ multiplex PCR. Found here are roughly 60,000 clones, 70% to 90% of them singletons; the top ten hold more than 1.5%. The sample in question was CD4+ or CD8+ T cells sorted from blood, obtained in a trial of the OX40 agonist ivuxolimab. The source is an adult with an advanced solid tumor such as melanoma, head and neck, liver or kidney cancer.

The chain uses TRBV5-1 and TRBJ1-1, with 7 positions matching TRBD1. With 0 bases clipped from V and 7 bases from J, the junction kept 6 bases outside the gene matches. This CDR3 spans 14 amino acids. Germline V gene data show CDR1 as SGHRS and CDR2 as YFSETQ. This chain's CDR3 is CASSLDRGNGEAFF. CDR3 sequence (DNA): TGCGCCAGCAGCTTGGACAGGGGCAACGGTGAAGCTTTCTTT.

This sequence joins TRBV15 and TRBJ2-3; tentatively, D is TRBD1 (5 bases). Per germline, CDR1 LNHNV and CDR2 YYDKDF (reference sequence). The CDR3 consists of 16 residues. V lost 4 bases to trimming and J lost 0 bases, with 14 bases between them. CDR3 bases: TGTGCCACCAGCACCGAACCGGACACTAGCACAGATACGCAGTATTTT. This translates into CATSTEPDTSTDTQYF.

The chain links TRBV7-6 to TRBJ2-7; D is undetermined. Germline CDR1 SGHVS, CDR2 FNYEAQ. Trimming cost V 1 base and J 6 bases, with 16 bases left between them. This CDR3 contains 15 residues. The CDR3 DNA reads as TGTGCCAGCAGCTTAGTCGGCAGCTGGGTCGGCGAGCAGTACTTC. Translation gives CASSLVGSWVGEQYF. The full variable domain, its missing parts supplied by reference TRBV7-6 and TRBJ2-7, is GAGVSQSPRYKVTKRGQDVALRCDPISGHVSLYWYRQALGQGPEFLTYFNYEAQQDKSGLPNDRFSAERPEGSISTLTIQRTEQRDSAMYRCASSLVGSWVGEQYFGPGTRLTVT.

The chain has TRBV5-1 and TRBJ2-1; 14 bases align to TRBD2. This CDR3 is 16 amino acids long. The germline gives CDR1 SGHRS, CDR2 YFSETQ. V gave up 0 bases and J gave up 10 bases; unmatched junction bases: 6. CDR3 nucleotide sequence: TGCGCCAGCAGCTTGGGGGGGACTAGCGGGAGTGAAGAGCAGTTCTTC. Translating it yields CASSLGGTSGSEEQFF.